This T cell receptor (beta chain) was found in a study of cytomegalovirus exposure and HLA in healthy donors. Findings and limits, study-wide: An observed cluster of highly shared sequence variants was recorded as a likely sequencing artifact. In vitro assays verified that three CMV-associated chains recognized CMV antigens specifically. It was reported that TCR beta sequences correctly inferred the HLA-A and HLA-B alleles for most subjects. Across all donors, roughly uniform sequencing depth was an assumption of the presence/absence analyses.

Of note for this clone: Its antigen remains unidentified.

The PCR used 60 Vbeta and 13 Jbeta primers. Profiled with immunoSEQ multiplex PCR; TCRdb holds only in-frame clones, not every one. The data contain about 270,000 clones, 65% to 85% of them singletons. The CDR3 is made up of 17 amino acids. The germline V gene has CDR1 SGHNT and CDR2 YYREEE (reference sequence). Trimming took 0 bases from V and 0 from J; bases not matched to a gene: 4. Sequenced sample: PBMCs. V is TRBV5-4 and J is TRBJ2-1, with 9 bases identical to TRBD2. This clonotype was sampled from a female donor in good health and CMV-seronegative. CDR3 in DNA: TGTGCCAGCAGCTTGGGACTAGCGGTAAGCTCCTACAATGAGCAGTTCTTC. It specifies CASSLGLAVSSYNEQFF.